A single sample gave rise to the 22 T cell receptor beta chains below, sequenced in a study of blood T cell repertoires in COVID-19. The repertoire was sequenced with immunoSEQ multiplex PCR; TCRdb's copy has only in-frame clones and lacks some. The data hold 150,000 to 200,000 clones, with roughly 86% observed a single time. The source material was peripheral blood. The receptors originated from a woman aged 80 or older in a cohort sampled during active or convalescent COVID-19.

The V and J genes are TRBV7-9 and TRBJ1-2; 8 bases align to TRBD1. Germline V gives CDR1 SEHNR, CDR2 FQNEAQ (reference sequence). This CDR3 is built from 14 residues. Trimming took 5 bases from V and 4 from J; bases not matched to a gene: 6. CDR3 in DNA: TGTGCCAGCAGCGCCGGACAGGGAAGCTATGGCTACACCTTC. The encoded protein is CASSAGQGSYGYTF.

The chain couples TRBV19 to TRBJ2-2, with D perhaps TRBD2 (6 bases). The CDR3 consists of 14 residues. Germline assignment: CDR1 LNHDA and CDR2 SQIVND (reference sequence). V shed 5 bases and J shed 4 bases, with 11 bases lying between them. CDR3 in DNA: TGTGCCAGTAGTGGCGGGACTTTCACCGGGGAGCTGTTTTTT. Amino acids: CASSGGTFTGELFF.

In the case of this clone: The sample contains more than one DNA sequence encoding this CDR3. This chain connects TRBV18 to TRBJ2-1; D gene ambiguous. The CDR3 totals 14 residues. Deletions cut 2 bases from V and 2 bases from J, with 7 bases between. In germline, CDR1 is KGHSH, CDR2 LQKENI. As DNA, the CDR3 is TGTGCCAGCTCACCAGGCACTACCTACAATGAGCAGTTCTTC. Its protein product is CASSPGTTYNEQFF.

V usage is TRBV3-1 (or the pseudogene TRBV3-2) and J usage is TRBJ1-2; D remains ambiguous. Per germline, CDR1 LGHDT and CDR2 YNNKEL (reference sequence). The CDR3 totals 15 residues. V was pared by 1 base and J by 8 bases, with 17 bases between. The CDR3 spells CASSQVSAVREGYTF. DNA for the CDR3: TGTGCCAGCAGCCAAGTTTCCGCGGTGCGGGAAGGCTACACCTTC.

This chain uses TRBV7-6 with TRBJ1-6, with 9 bases that match TRBD1. CDR1 is SGHVS and CDR2 is FNYEAQ in the germline V gene. The CDR3 consists of 14 residues. Trimming removed 6 bases from V and 9 bases from J; junction bases left unmatched: 6. The CDR3 region has the DNA TGTGCCAGCAGTCCGGGACAGGGTTCTTCACCCCTCCACTTT. Protein: CASSPGQGSSPLHF.

The CDR3 sequence: CATSRDPGSLYEQYV. The CDR3 coding sequence is TGTGCCACCAGCAGAGATCCCGGGAGCCTCTACGAGCAGTACGTC. The V call is TRBV15, the J call TRBJ2-7; D is perhaps TRBD2 (6 bases). CDR1 is LNHNV and CDR2 is YYDKDF in the germline V gene (reference sequence). V was trimmed by 0 bases and J by 3 bases, leaving 12 bases between them. CDR3 length: 15 residues.

The chain has TRBV20-1 and TRBJ2-7, with 7 positions matching TRBD1. Per the germline V gene, CDR1 is DFQATT and CDR2 is SNEGSKA (reference sequence). The CDR3 consists of 15 residues. V dropped 3 bases and J dropped 0; count of bases not matched to a gene: 8. The CDR3 DNA follows: TGCAGTGCTAGTAAGGGGGCTTCCCTCTCCTACGAGCAGTACTTC. Protein product: CSASKGASLSYEQYF.

The V call is TRBV5-1, the J call TRBJ2-1; D is uncertain. The V end lost 6 bases, the J end lost 0 bases, and 13 bases lay between the germline ends. This CDR3 region has 15 residues. Germline V gives CDR1 SGHRS, CDR2 YFSETQ. CDR3 sequence: CASTQTTSSYNEQFF. The DNA of the CDR3 is TGCGCCAGCACCCAGACAACGAGCTCCTACAATGAGCAGTTCTTC.

This chain links TRBV28 with TRBJ1-1; unclear D gene. The length of the CDR3 is 15 residues. Germline CDR1 reads MDHEN; CDR2 reads SYDVKM. V lost 2 bases to trimming and J lost 1 base, with 11 bases between them. This CDR3 is CASSLPLAANTEAFF. Here the CDR3 DNA reads TGTGCCAGCAGTTTACCCCTGGCCGCGAACACTGAAGCTTTCTTT.

The chain recombines TRBV5-1 with TRBJ1-1, with 8 bases fitting TRBD1. CDR1 is SGHRS, CDR2 YFSETQ, per germline. The CDR3 has 14 residues. V dropped 4 bases and J dropped 1; count of bases not matched to a gene: 3. The CDR3 coding sequence is TGCGCCAGCAGCGCGGACAGGGCGAACACTGAAGCTTTCTTT. Translation: CASSADRANTEAFF.

The chain recombines TRBV20-1 with TRBJ1-1; 8 nucleotides line up with TRBD1. The junction had 13 bases not matched to a gene; V was cut back by 5 bases and J by 5 bases. The germline V gene encodes CDR1 DFQATT and CDR2 SNEGSKA (reference sequence). This CDR3 is 15 amino acids long. CDR3 sequence (DNA): TGCAGTGCTGGTGGACAGGGTGCGAGAAATACTGAAGCTTTCTTT. This translates into CSAGGQGARNTEAFF.

The chain has TRBV5-1 and TRBJ1-3; D perhaps matches TRBD1 (5 bases). CDR1 is SGHRS, CDR2 YFSETQ, per germline. The CDR3 sequence is 17 residues long. V shed 4 bases and J shed 0 bases, with 17 bases lying between them. CDR3 protein: CASSPLNGGDSGNTIYF. The CDR3, as DNA: TGCGCCAGCAGCCCACTAAACGGGGGAGACTCTGGAAACACCATATATTTT.

This clone was seen a single time. The V call is TRBV18, the J call TRBJ2-3; a possible D gene is TRBD1 (5 bases). Germline V CDR1 and CDR2: KGHSH, LQKENI. The germline V and J ends were trimmed by 5 bases and 4 bases, with 10 bases remaining between them. The CDR3 totals 13 residues. CDR3 protein: CASSRQGPDTQYF. Here the CDR3 DNA reads TGTGCCAGCTCAAGGCAGGGCCCAGATACGCAGTATTTT.

This chain uses TRBV15 with TRBJ1-1, with unresolved D. The length of the CDR3 is 13 residues. The germline V gene has CDR1 LNHNV and CDR2 YYDKDF (reference sequence). V was shortened by 6 bases and J by 10 bases, with 18 bases between the two germline ends. CDR3 DNA: TGTGCCACCAGTCATCATCCGGATACGGGAGCTTTCTTT. Translating gives CATSHHPDTGAFF.

The chain is built from TRBV30 and TRBJ1-2, with 7 bases lining up with TRBD1. CDR3 length: 15 amino acids. Losses at the gene ends were 8 bases for V and 3 bases for J; bases not matched to a gene: 15. CDR1 GTSNPN and CDR2 SVGIG come from the germline V gene (reference sequence). The CDR3 protein is CARQAPRGYDYGYTF. The CDR3 DNA reads TGTGCCCGCCAAGCCCCCAGGGGGTACGACTATGGCTACACCTTC. The full variable domain, rest sourced from reference TRBV30 and TRBJ1-2, is SQTIHQWPATLVQPVGSPLSLECTVEGTSNPNLYWYRQAAGRGLQLLFYSVGIGQISSEVPQNLSASRPQDRQFILSSKKLLLSDSGFYLCARQAPRGYDYGYTFGSGTRLTVV.

This chain connects TRBV5-1 to TRBJ2-5, with 9 bases matching TRBD1. The CDR3 totals 13 residues. Germline V lookup: CDR1 SGHRS, CDR2 YFSETQ. After removal of 4 bases from V and 3 bases from J, the junction contained 1 base not matched to a gene. CDR3 DNA sequence: TGCGCCAGCAGCAGGACAGGGGAAGAGACCCAGTACTTC. Translated: CASSRTGEETQYF.

The chain is built from TRBV19 and TRBJ2-1; 9 nucleotides align to TRBD1. The germline V gene has CDR1 LNHDA and CDR2 SQIVND (reference sequence). Losses at the gene ends were 6 bases for V and 0 bases for J; bases not matched to a gene: 6. This CDR3 spans 16 amino acids. The CDR3 here is CASRQGATSSYNEQFF. In DNA form, the CDR3 reads TGTGCCAGTAGACAGGGGGCTACTAGCTCCTACAATGAGCAGTTCTTC.

V gene TRBV18 combines with J gene TRBJ1-1, with D possibly matching TRBD1 (6 bases). Trimming left V 6 bases short and J 0 bases short, with 11 bases between. CDR3 length: 14 amino acids. The germline gives CDR1 KGHSH, CDR2 LQKENI. As DNA, the CDR3 is TGTGCCAGCTCTCCGGGACACCTGAACACTGAAGCTTTCTTT. Protein sequence: CASSPGHLNTEAFF.

This chain links TRBV4-3 with TRBJ1-4; 10 nucleotides align to TRBD1. The CDR3 is made up of 16 amino acids. In germline, CDR1 is LGHNA, CDR2 YSLEER. The trim removed 3 bases at V and 2 bases at J, leaving 3 bases unmatched. The CDR3 loop reads CASSQDRGTTNEKLFF. The DNA for the CDR3 is TGCGCCAGCAGCCAGGACAGGGGGACGACTAATGAAAAACTGTTTTTT.

V gene TRBV4-2 combines with J gene TRBJ2-5, with 13 bases matching TRBD2. Unmatched junction bases numbered 9, after V lost 4 bases and J lost 7 bases. Germline V gene sequence: CDR1 LGHNA, CDR2 YNFKEQ. The CDR3 contains 16 residues. The CDR3 region has the DNA TGTGCCAGCAGCCCCACTAGCGGGGGGGACGGTGGGACCCAGTACTTC. It yields the protein CASSPTSGGDGGTQYF.

The gene calls are TRBV10-3 and TRBJ2-2; TRBD2 aligns across 11 bases. Germline CDR1 reads ENHRY; CDR2 reads SYGVKD. The CDR3 has 18 amino acids. The ends lost 4 bases at V and 3 bases at J; junction bases unmatched: 10. The CDR3 sequence is CAISGASGRRGYTGELFF. CDR3 in DNA: TGTGCCATCAGTGGAGCTAGCGGGAGGAGAGGTTACACCGGGGAGCTGTTTTTT.

This clone has only a few counts. The chain carries TRBV19 and TRBJ1-3; D is uncertain. The CDR3 runs to 15 residues. V was shortened by 7 bases and J by 3 bases, with 16 bases between the two germline ends. The germline V gene encodes CDR1 LNHDA and CDR2 SQIVND (reference sequence). The CDR3 here is CASKEGAAVGNTIYF. As DNA, the CDR3 is TGTGCCAGTAAGGAAGGAGCCGCCGTTGGAAACACCATATATTTT.